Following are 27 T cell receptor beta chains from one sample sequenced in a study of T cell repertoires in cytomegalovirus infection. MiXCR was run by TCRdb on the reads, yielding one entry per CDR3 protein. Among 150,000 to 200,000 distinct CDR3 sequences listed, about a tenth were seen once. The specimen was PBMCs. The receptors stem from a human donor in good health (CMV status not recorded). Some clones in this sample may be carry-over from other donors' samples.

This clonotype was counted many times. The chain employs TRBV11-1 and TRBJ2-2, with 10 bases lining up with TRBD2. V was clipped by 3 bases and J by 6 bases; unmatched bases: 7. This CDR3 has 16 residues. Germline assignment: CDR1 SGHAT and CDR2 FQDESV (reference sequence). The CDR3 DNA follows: TGTGCCAGCAGCTTCAACAGCGGGAGGGCCGCCGGGGAGCTGTTTTTT. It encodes CASSFNSGRAAGELFF.

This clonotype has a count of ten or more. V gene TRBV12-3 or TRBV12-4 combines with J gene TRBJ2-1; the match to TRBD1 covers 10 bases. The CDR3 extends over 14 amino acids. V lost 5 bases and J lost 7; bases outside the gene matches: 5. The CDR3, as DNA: TGTGCCAGCAGTGGGGGGGGACAGGGGAATGAGCAGTTCTTC. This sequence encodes CASSGGGQGNEQFF.

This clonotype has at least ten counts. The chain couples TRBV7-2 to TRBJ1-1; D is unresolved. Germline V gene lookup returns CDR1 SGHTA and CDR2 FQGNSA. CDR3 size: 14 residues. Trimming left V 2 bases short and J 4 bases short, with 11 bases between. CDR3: CASSLNRGGTEAFF. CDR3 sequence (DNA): TGTGCCAGCAGCTTAAATCGTGGCGGCACTGAAGCTTTCTTT.

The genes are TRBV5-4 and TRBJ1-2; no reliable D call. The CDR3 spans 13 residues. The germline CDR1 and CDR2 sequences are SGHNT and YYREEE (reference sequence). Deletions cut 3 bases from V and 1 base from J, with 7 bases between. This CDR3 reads CASSYENNYGYTF. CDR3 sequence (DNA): TGTGCCAGCAGCTACGAAAATAACTATGGCTACACCTTC.

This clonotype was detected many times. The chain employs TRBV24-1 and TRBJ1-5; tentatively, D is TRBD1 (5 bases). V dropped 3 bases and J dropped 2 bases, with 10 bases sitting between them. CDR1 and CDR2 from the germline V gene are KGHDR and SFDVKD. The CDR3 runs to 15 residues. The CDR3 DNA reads TGTGCCACCAGTGATGGGGGAGGGGGCAATCAGCCCCAGCATTTT. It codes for CATSDGGGGNQPQHF.

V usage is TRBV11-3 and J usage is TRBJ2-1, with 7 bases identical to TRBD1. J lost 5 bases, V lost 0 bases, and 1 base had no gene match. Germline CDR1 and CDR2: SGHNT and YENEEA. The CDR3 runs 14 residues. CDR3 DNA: TGTGCCAGCAGCTTAGACACAGGGGACAATGAGCAGTTCTTC. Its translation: CASSLDTGDNEQFF.

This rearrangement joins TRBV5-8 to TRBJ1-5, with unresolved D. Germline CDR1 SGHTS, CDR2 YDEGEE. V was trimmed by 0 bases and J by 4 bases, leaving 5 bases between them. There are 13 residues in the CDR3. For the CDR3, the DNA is TGTGCCAGCAGCTTGGGGAAGAATCAGCCCCAGCATTTT. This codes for CASSLGKNQPQHF.

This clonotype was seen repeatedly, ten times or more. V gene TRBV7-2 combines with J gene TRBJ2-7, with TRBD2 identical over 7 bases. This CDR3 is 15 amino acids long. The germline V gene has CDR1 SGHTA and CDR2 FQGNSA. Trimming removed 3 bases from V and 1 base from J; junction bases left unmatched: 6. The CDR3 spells CASSFRGGPSYEQYF. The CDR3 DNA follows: TGTGCCAGCAGCTTTAGGGGAGGGCCATCCTACGAGCAGTACTTC.

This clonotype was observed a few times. In nucleotides, the CDR3 is TGTGCCAGCAGCTTAATGACTAGCGGGAGGGCAGGTACGCAGTATTTT. This translates into CASSLMTSGRAGTQYF. This chain links TRBV7-2 with TRBJ2-3; 14 nucleotides agree with TRBD2. The CDR3 is 16 amino acids. CDR1 and CDR2 from the germline V gene are SGHTA and FQGNSA. With V trimmed by 2 bases and J by 8 bases, 6 bases remained unmatched.

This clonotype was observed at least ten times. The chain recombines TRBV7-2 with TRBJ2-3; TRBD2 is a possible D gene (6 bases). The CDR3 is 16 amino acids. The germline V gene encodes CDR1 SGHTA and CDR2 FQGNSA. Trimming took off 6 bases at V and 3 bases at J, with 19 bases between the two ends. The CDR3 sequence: CASSPWGDSITDTQYF. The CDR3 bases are TGTGCCAGCAGTCCCTGGGGGGACTCTATAACAGATACGCAGTATTTT.

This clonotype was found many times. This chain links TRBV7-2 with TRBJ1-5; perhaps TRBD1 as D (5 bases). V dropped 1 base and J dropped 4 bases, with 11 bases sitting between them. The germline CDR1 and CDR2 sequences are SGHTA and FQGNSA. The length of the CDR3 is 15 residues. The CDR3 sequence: CASSLGLGGNQPQHF. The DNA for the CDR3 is TGTGCCAGCAGCTTAGGTCTCGGGGGTAATCAGCCCCAGCATTTT.

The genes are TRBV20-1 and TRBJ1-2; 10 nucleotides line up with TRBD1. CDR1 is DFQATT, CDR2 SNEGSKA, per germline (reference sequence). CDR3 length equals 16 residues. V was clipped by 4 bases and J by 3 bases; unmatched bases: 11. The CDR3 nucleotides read TGCAGTGCTAAAGAGGGACAGGGGTCGACGTACTATGGCTACACCTTC. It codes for CSAKEGQGSTYYGYTF.

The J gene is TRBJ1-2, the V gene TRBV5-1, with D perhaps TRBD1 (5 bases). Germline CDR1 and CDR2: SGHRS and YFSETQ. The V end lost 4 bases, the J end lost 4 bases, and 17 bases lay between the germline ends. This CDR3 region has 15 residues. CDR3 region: CASSGAGLHSYGYTF. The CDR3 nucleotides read TGCGCCAGCAGCGGGGCGGGACTTCACAGCTATGGCTACACCTTC.

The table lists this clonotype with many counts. The DNA of the CDR3 is TGTGCCAGCAGTGGGGATGTCGGATGGGCTTTCTTT. Its translation: CASSGDVGWAFF. This chain connects TRBV6-6 to TRBJ1-1; D not certain. V was clipped by 5 bases and J by 11 bases, with 15 bases between them. CDR3 length: 12 residues. CDR1 and CDR2 from the germline V gene are MNHNY and SVGAGI (reference sequence).

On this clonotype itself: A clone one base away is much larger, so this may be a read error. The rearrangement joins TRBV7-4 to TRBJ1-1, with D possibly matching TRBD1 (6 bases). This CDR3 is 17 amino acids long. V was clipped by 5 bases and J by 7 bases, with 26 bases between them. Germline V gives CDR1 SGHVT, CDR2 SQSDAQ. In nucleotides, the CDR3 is TGTGCCAGCAGCCGAAGCATTGGGGACCATGGGGGCATTGAAGCTTTCTTT. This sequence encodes CASSRSIGDHGGIEAFF.

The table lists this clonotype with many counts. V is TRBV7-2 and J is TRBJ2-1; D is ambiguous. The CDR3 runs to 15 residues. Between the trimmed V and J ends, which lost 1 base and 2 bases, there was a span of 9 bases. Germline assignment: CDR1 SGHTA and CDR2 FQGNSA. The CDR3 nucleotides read TGTGCCAGCAGCTTAGACGGAGCAACCTACAATGAGCAGTTCTTC. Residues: CASSLDGATYNEQFF.

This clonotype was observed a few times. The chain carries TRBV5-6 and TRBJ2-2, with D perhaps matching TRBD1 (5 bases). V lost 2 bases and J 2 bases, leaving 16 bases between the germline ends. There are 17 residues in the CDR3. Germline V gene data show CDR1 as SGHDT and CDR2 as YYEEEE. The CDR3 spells CASSFSGQGRNTGELFF. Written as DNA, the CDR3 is TGTGCCAGCAGCTTCTCTGGGCAGGGAAGAAACACCGGGGAGCTGTTTTTT.

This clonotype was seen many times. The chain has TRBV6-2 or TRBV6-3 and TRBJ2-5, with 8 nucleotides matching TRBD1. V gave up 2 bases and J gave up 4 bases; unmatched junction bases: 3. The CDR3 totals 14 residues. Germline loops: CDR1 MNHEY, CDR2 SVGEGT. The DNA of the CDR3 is TGTGCCAGCAGTTACCTCGACAGGGGAGAGACCCAGTACTTC. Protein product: CASSYLDRGETQYF.

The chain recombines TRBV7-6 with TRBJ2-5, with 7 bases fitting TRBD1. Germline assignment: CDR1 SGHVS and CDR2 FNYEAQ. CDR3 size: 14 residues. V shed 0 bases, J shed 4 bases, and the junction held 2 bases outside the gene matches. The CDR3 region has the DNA TGTGCCAGCAGCTTAGCAGCAGGGGGAGAGACCCAGTACTTC. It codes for CASSLAAGGETQYF.

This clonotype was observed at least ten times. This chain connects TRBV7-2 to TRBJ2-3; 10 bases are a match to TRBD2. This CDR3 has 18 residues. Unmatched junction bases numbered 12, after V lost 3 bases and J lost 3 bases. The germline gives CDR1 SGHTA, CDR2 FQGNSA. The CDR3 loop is CASSLKPILAGATDTQYF. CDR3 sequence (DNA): TGTGCCAGCAGCTTGAAACCAATCCTAGCGGGAGCTACAGATACGCAGTATTTT.

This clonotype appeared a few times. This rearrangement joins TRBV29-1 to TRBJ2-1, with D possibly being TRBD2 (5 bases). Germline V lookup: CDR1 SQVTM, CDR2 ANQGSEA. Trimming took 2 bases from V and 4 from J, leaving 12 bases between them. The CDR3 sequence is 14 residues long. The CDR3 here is CSVESGSRYNEQFF. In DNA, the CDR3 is TGCAGCGTTGAATCGGGATCTCGGTACAATGAGCAGTTCTTC.

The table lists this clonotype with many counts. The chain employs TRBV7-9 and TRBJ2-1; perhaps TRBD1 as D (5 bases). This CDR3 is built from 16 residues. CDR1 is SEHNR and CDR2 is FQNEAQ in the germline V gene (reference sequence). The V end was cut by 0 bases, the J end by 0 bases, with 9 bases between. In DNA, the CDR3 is TGTGCCAGCAGCTTAGCGGGGCTAAGCTCCTACAATGAGCAGTTCTTC. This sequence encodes CASSLAGLSSYNEQFF.

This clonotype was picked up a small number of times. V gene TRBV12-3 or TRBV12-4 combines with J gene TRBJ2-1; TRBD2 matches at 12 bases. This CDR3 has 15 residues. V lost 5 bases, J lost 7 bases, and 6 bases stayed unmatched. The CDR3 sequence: CASSPSGRGWNEQFF. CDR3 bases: TGTGCCAGCAGTCCTAGCGGGAGGGGGTGGAATGAGCAGTTCTTC.

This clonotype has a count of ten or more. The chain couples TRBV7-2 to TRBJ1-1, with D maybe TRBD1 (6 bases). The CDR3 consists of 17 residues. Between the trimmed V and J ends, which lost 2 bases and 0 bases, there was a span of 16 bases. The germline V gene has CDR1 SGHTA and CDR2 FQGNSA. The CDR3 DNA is TGTGCCAGCAGCTTACAGGGGCTTGGCTATATGAACACTGAAGCTTTCTTT. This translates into CASSLQGLGYMNTEAFF.

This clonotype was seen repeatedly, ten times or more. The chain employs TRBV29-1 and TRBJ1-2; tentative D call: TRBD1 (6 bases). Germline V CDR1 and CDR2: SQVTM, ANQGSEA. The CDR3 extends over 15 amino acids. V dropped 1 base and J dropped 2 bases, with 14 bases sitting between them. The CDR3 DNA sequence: TGCAGCGTTGAAGTTGGGGCAGGGGTGAACTATGGCTACACCTTC. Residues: CSVEVGAGVNYGYTF. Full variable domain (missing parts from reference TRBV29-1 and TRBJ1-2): SAVISQKPSRDICQRGTSLTIQCQVDSQVTMMFWYRQQPGQSLTLIATANQGSEATYESGFVIDKFPISRPNLTFSTLTVSNMSPEDSSIYLCSVEVGAGVNYGYTFGSGTRLTVV.

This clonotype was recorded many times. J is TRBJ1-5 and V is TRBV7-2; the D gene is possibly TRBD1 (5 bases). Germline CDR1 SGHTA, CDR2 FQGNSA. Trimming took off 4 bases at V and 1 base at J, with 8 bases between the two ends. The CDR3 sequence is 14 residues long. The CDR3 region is CASSSGPSNQPQHF. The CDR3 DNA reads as TGTGCCAGCAGCTCAGGGCCCAGCAATCAGCCCCAGCATTTT.

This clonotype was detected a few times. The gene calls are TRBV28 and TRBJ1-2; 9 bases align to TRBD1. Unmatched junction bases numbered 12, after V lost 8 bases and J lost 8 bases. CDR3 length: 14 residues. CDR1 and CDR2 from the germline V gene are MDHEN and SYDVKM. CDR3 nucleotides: TGTGCCAGCGCACCGGGACAGGGTCGGTGGGGCTACACCTTC. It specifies CASAPGQGRWGYTF.